The 29 T cell receptor beta chains in this list originate from one sample, sequenced in a study of T cells in Graves' hyperthyroidism and ophthalmopathy. RNA transcripts provided the source from which TCR beta CDR3 regions were amplified. Primed by the HTBI set, a first-round RT-PCR was run on the TCR CDR3. TCRdb re-derived calls from the multiplex PCR reads in MiXCR, one entry per CDR3 protein. The table has approximately 410,000 distinct CDR3 sequences, roughly 15% seen once. Sequenced sample: blood. These receptors were obtained from a woman aged 18-35 years with Graves' hyperthyroidism.

V gene TRBV27 combines with J gene TRBJ2-3; unclear D gene. With 4 bases removed from V and 7 bases from J, the gap between germline ends came to 9 bases. The CDR3 has 12 residues. Germline assignment: CDR1 MNHEY and CDR2 SMNVEV (reference sequence). The CDR3 protein is CASSSRMHTQYF. DNA for the CDR3: TGTGCCAGCAGTTCTAGGATGCATACGCAGTATTTT.

This clonotype appeared many times. The chain recombines TRBV9 with TRBJ2-2; D gene unclear. The germline V and J ends were trimmed by 2 bases and 6 bases, with 14 bases remaining between them. CDR3 size: 15 residues. Germline CDR1 reads SGDLS; CDR2 reads YYNGEE. CDR3 in amino acids: CASSVRLQTSGELFF. The DNA for the CDR3 is TGTGCCAGCAGCGTTCGTCTCCAGACATCCGGGGAGCTGTTTTTT.

At least ten counts were recorded for this clonotype. The V gene is TRBV11-1, the J gene TRBJ2-1; 14 bases align to TRBD2. The CDR3 is 16 amino acids. Germline V gene data show CDR1 as SGHAT and CDR2 as FQDESV (reference sequence). With 1 base clipped from V and 13 bases from J, the junction kept 9 bases outside the gene matches. DNA for the CDR3: TGTGCCAGCAGCTTAGGACTAGCGGGAGGGACGCGAAACCAGTTCTTC. Protein product: CASSLGLAGGTRNQFF. The full variable domain, in which reference TRBV11-1 and TRBJ2-1 provide the parts outside the CDR3, is EAEVAQSPRYKITEKSQAVAFWCDPISGHATLYWYRQILGQGPELLVQFQDESVVDDSQLPKDRFSAERLKGVDSTLKIQPAELGDSAMYLCASSLGLAGGTRNQFFGPGTRLTVL.

CDR3 loop: CASSQKRTGGTEAFF. In DNA form, the CDR3 reads TGCGCCAGCAGCCAAAAAAGGACAGGGGGCACTGAAGCTTTCTTT. This sequence joins TRBV5-1 and TRBJ1-1; 10 bases align to TRBD1. V lost 4 bases, J lost 4 bases, and 7 bases stayed unmatched. Germline V lookup: CDR1 SGHRS, CDR2 YFSETQ. The CDR3 loop spans 15 amino acids. Looking up the rest from reference TRBV5-1 and TRBJ1-1 gives the full variable domain: KAGVTQTPRYLIKTRGQQVTLSCSPISGHRSVSWYQQTPGQGLQFLFEYFSETQRNKGNFPGRFSGRQFSNSRSEMNVSTLELGDSALYLCASSQKRTGGTEAFFGQGTRLTVV.

This clonotype was seen repeatedly, ten times or more. The chain uses TRBV20-1 and TRBJ1-2, with D maybe TRBD1 (5 bases). Germline CDR1 is DFQATT and CDR2 is SNEGSKA (reference sequence). Trimming removed 7 bases at V and 2 bases at J, with 17 bases between. The CDR3 is made up of 14 amino acids. The CDR3 reads CSVGGGTENYGYTF. CDR3 bases: TGCAGTGTTGGAGGAGGGACGGAGAACTATGGCTACACCTTC.

This clonotype showed up many times. This chain uses TRBV10-1 with TRBJ1-1; D gene unclear. From germline, CDR1 is WNHNN and CDR2 SYGVQD (reference sequence). Trimming removed 0 bases at V and 4 bases at J, with 9 bases between. The CDR3 extends over 14 amino acids. Written as DNA, the CDR3 is TGCGCCAGCAGTGAGTCTGCCGGTCGCACTGAAGCTTTCTTT. This encodes CASSESAGRTEAFF.

This clonotype appeared a few times. The V gene is TRBV14, the J gene TRBJ2-1; 12 positions agree with TRBD2. This CDR3 has 16 residues. From germline, CDR1 is SGHDN and CDR2 FVKESK. Unmatched junction bases numbered 9, after V lost 5 bases and J lost 7 bases. CDR3 amino acids: CASSELALAGGNEQFF. DNA for the CDR3: TGTGCCAGCAGCGAATTAGCCCTAGCGGGGGGGAATGAGCAGTTCTTC.

This clonotype has at least ten counts. The rearrangement uses TRBV15 and TRBJ2-3; TRBD2 matches 12 bases. CDR1 and CDR2 from the germline V gene are LNHNV and YYDKDF (reference sequence). The CDR3 loop spans 16 amino acids. V shed 3 bases, J shed 0 bases, and the junction held 1 base outside the gene matches. Here the CDR3 reads CATSSGLAGSTDTQYF. For the CDR3, the DNA is TGTGCCACCAGCAGTGGACTAGCGGGAAGCACAGATACGCAGTATTTT. The whole variable domain, remainder taken from reference TRBV15 and TRBJ2-3, is DAMVIQNPRYQVTQFGKPVTLSCSQTLNHNVMYWYQQKSSQAPKLLFHYYDKDFNNEADTPDNFQSRRPNTSFCFLDIRSPGLGDTAMYLCATSSGLAGSTDTQYFGPGTRLTVL.

The table lists this clonotype with a few counts. The chain employs TRBV9 and TRBJ2-3; no clear D. From germline, CDR1 is SGDLS and CDR2 YYNGEE. With 4 bases removed from V and 3 bases from J, the gap between germline ends came to 12 bases. CDR3 length: 14 residues. The CDR3 loop is CASSRSVSTDTQYF. CDR3 sequence (DNA): TGTGCCAGCAGCCGGTCCGTAAGTACAGATACGCAGTATTTT.

This clonotype came up many times. This chain links TRBV4-2 with TRBJ1-5; no reliable D call. V lost 1 base, J lost 6 bases, and 13 bases lay in between. CDR1 is LGHNA, CDR2 YNFKEQ, per germline. This CDR3 region has 15 residues. CDR3 sequence: CASSQAAGVGQPQHF. The DNA of the CDR3 is TGTGCCAGCAGCCAAGCAGCGGGTGTGGGTCAGCCCCAGCATTTT.

Ten or more counts support this clonotype. One end of the junction varies from germline; a read error may be responsible. CDR3 bases: TGTGCCAGCAGCTTAGGGTCAGGGGGGAACTATGGCTACACCTTC. Encoded protein: CASSLGSGGNYGYTF. The genes are TRBV5-1 and TRBJ1-2; 7 nucleotides line up with TRBD1. Germline V CDR1 and CDR2: SGHRS, YFSETQ. The CDR3 extends over 15 amino acids.

The CDR3: CATSDRGKVNSPLHF. In DNA, the CDR3 is TGTGCCACCAGCGACAGGGGAAAGGTTAATTCACCCCTCCACTTT. The V call is TRBV15, the J call TRBJ1-6; 8 bases align to TRBD1. J gave up 6 bases and V 5 bases, and 6 bases lay outside the gene matches. The CDR3 spans 15 residues. CDR1 LNHNV and CDR2 YYDKDF come from the germline V gene (reference sequence).

This clonotype appeared many times. The chain has TRBV12-3 or TRBV12-4 and TRBJ1-1; TRBD1 aligns across 7 bases. J gave up 0 bases and V 5 bases, and 12 bases lay outside the gene matches. This CDR3 is 17 amino acids long. In nucleotides, the CDR3 is TGTGCCAGCAGTCAACTCGGGACAGTATCCATGAACACTGAAGCTTTCTTT. This sequence encodes CASSQLGTVSMNTEAFF.

This clonotype was seen repeatedly, ten times or more. This sequence joins TRBV3-1 and TRBJ2-7; D is unresolved. V was trimmed by 1 base and J by 3 bases, leaving 4 bases between them. Germline loops: CDR1 LGHDT, CDR2 YNNKEL (reference sequence). The CDR3 loop spans 12 amino acids. Here the CDR3 reads CASSQGDYEQYF. The CDR3 DNA reads as TGTGCCAGCAGCCAAGGGGACTACGAGCAGTACTTC.

The chain recombines TRBV28 with TRBJ2-7; perhaps TRBD1 as D (6 bases). Trimming took 8 bases from V and 2 from J, leaving 16 bases between them. The CDR3 is 14 residues long. Germline CDR1 MDHEN, CDR2 SYDVKM. The chain's CDR3 is CASPLIGQTYEQYF. CDR3 nucleotides: TGTGCCAGCCCCCTAATCGGACAGACCTACGAGCAGTACTTC.

Ten or more counts support this clonotype. This chain joins TRBV11-2 and TRBJ2-7; TRBD2 aligns across 7 bases. CDR1 is SGHAT and CDR2 is FQNNGV in the germline V gene. There are 15 residues in the CDR3. Losses at the gene ends were 2 bases for V and 1 base for J; bases not matched to a gene: 5. This CDR3 is CASSLSAGESYEQYF. CDR3 DNA sequence: TGTGCCAGCAGCTTAAGCGCGGGAGAGTCCTACGAGCAGTACTTC.

On this clonotype itself: A read error may explain this, as a much larger clone is one base away. The chain recombines TRBV5-6 with TRBJ2-3, with 8 bases identical to TRBD1. Germline V gene data show CDR1 as SGHDT and CDR2 as YYEEEE. The CDR3 has 14 amino acids. CDR3 sequence: CANSFGQGTDTQYF. In DNA, the CDR3 is TGTGCCAACAGCTTCGGACAGGGTACAGATACGCAGTATTTT.

This clonotype was counted only a few times. The chain carries TRBV5-6 and TRBJ1-4; D ambiguous. CDR1 SGHDT and CDR2 YYEEEE come from the germline V gene. The CDR3 covers 14 residues. Trimming removed 4 bases from V and 1 base from J, with 8 bases in between. The CDR3 DNA reads TGTGCCAGCAGCCCGGGTGGAACTAATGAAAAACTGTTTTTT. It yields the protein CASSPGGTNEKLFF.

This clonotype was detected only once. The V and J genes are TRBV10-3 and TRBJ2-1; 7 positions match TRBD2. The CDR3 is 15 residues long. J gave up 5 bases and V 11 bases, and 15 bases lay outside the gene matches. Germline CDR1 and CDR2: ENHRY and SYGVKD. CDR3 bases: TGTGCCGAACCCCGAGGGGTAGCGGGCAACAATGAGCAGTTCTTC. Translating it yields CAEPRGVAGNNEQFF.

Many counts were recorded for this clonotype. The chain joins TRBV28 to TRBJ2-7; 9 bases match TRBD2. The J segment lost 1 base and the V segment lost 5 bases, leaving 6 bases of the junction unmatched. The CDR3 has 15 amino acids. In germline, CDR1 is MDHEN, CDR2 SYDVKM. This chain's CDR3 is CASSHLSGGSYEQYF. The CDR3 nucleotides are TGTGCCAGCAGTCACCTTAGCGGGGGTTCCTACGAGCAGTACTTC.

This clonotype was recorded many times. This chain connects TRBV24-1 to TRBJ1-2; TRBD1 matches 7 bases. CDR1 and CDR2 (germline): KGHDR, SFDVKD. The CDR3 loop spans 12 amino acids. The trim removed 9 bases at V and 4 bases at J, leaving 4 bases unmatched. CDR3 loop: CATADRSYGYTF. The CDR3 coding sequence is TGTGCCACCGCGGACAGGTCCTATGGCTACACCTTC.

At least ten counts were recorded for this clonotype. The chain has TRBV30 and TRBJ1-1, with a tentative D call TRBD1 (6 bases). The CDR3 consists of 13 residues. Germline CDR1 GTSNPN, CDR2 SVGIG (reference sequence). V was pared by 0 bases and J by 10 bases, with 15 bases between. The CDR3 spells CAWSVITGRGAFF. CDR3 bases: TGTGCCTGGAGTGTCATCACAGGGAGGGGAGCTTTCTTT.

This clonotype was observed at least ten times. This sequence joins TRBV5-1 and TRBJ2-1; 9 nucleotides line up with TRBD2. The germline gives CDR1 SGHRS, CDR2 YFSETQ. This CDR3 has 15 amino acids. V dropped 4 bases and J dropped 8; count of bases not matched to a gene: 10. The CDR3 DNA sequence: TGCGCCAGCAGCCTCGGGGCTAGCGGGATCGATGAGCAGTTCTTC. It encodes CASSLGASGIDEQFF.

The gene calls are TRBV19 and TRBJ2-1; TRBD1 might be the D (6 bases). CDR1 LNHDA and CDR2 SQIVND come from the germline V gene (reference sequence). The CDR3 loop spans 15 amino acids. Trimming took off 6 bases at V and 6 bases at J, with 18 bases between the two ends. CDR3 sequence: CASSHTGRWGNEQFF. For the CDR3, the DNA is TGTGCCAGTAGCCACACAGGGAGATGGGGCAATGAGCAGTTCTTC.

This clonotype was detected a few times. V is TRBV6-1 and J is TRBJ2-7; perhaps TRBD1 as D (6 bases). The CDR3 is 15 amino acids. Germline lookup yields CDR1 MNHNS and CDR2 SASEGT. Deletions cut 4 bases from V and 5 bases from J, with 18 bases between. The CDR3 DNA sequence: TGTGCCAGCAGTGCGGGACACCCTAGAGAGGACGAGCAGTACTTC. It specifies CASSAGHPREDEQYF.

This clonotype was observed a few times. The V call is TRBV20-1, the J call TRBJ2-1; 13 positions agree with TRBD2. V was clipped by 6 bases and J by 4 bases; unmatched bases: 9. In germline, CDR1 is DFQATT, CDR2 SNEGSKA (reference sequence). This CDR3 region has 16 residues. This CDR3 reads CSAAGTSGELYNEQFF. The CDR3, as DNA: TGCAGTGCCGCCGGGACTAGCGGGGAGCTATACAATGAGCAGTTCTTC.

Notes on this clonotype: Given a much more abundant clone one base away, this may be a read error. This chain links TRBV5-1 with TRBJ1-2; a weak D match, TRBD1 (5 bases). The germline CDR1 and CDR2 sequences are SGHRS and YFSETQ. The CDR3 totals 14 residues. The CDR3 protein is CASSLAGGDYGYAF. The CDR3 nucleotides read TGCGCCAGCAGCTTGGCCGGAGGGGACTATGGCTACGCCTTC.

J is TRBJ2-7 and V is TRBV4-1, with D perhaps matching TRBD1 (6 bases). The germline V gene has CDR1 MGHRA and CDR2 YSYEKL. V lost 0 bases and J lost 3, with 12 bases in between. There are 15 residues in the CDR3. The CDR3 DNA reads TGCGCCAGCAGCCAAGATAATGGACAGTTCTACGAGCAGTACTTC. Encoded protein: CASSQDNGQFYEQYF.

A few counts support this clonotype. V is TRBV24-1 and J is TRBJ2-5; 7 nucleotides agree with TRBD2. Per germline, CDR1 KGHDR and CDR2 SFDVKD. V trimming: 0 bases; J trimming: 5 bases; junction bases outside the gene matches: 2. This CDR3 comprises 14 residues. Here the CDR3 reads CATSDLGGGETQYF. The CDR3, as DNA: TGTGCCACCAGTGATTTGGGGGGGGGGGAGACCCAGTACTTC.